This T cell receptor beta chain was retrieved from a study of siplizumab effects on memory and regulatory T cells. Study-wide results and limits: Memory cells that were CD4+ and unstimulated gave rise to alloreactive sequences, which siplizumab significantly reduced. Suppressive function of proliferating Tregs from siplizumab cultures was not confirmed.

The germline gives CDR1 SGHAT, CDR2 FQNNGV. This CDR3 is 14 amino acids long. The V end lost 5 bases, the J end lost 1 base, and 11 bases lay between the germline ends. This clone appeared once. Its antigen is undetermined. The protocol was immunoSEQ multiplex PCR, while the TCRdb copy is restricted to in-frame clones and leaves out a portion. The repertoire includes 85,000 to 130,000 clones, 93% of them detected once, and 0.62% sits in the top ten. This receptor was obtained from a human donor in good health. Sequencing was carried out using Tregs sorted from blood. This sequence joins TRBV11-2 and TRBJ1-2, with D hard to call. CDR3 coding DNA: TGTGCCAGCAGCGCCCAGGCCATTAACTATGGCTACACCTTC. Translated: CASSAQAINYGYTF.